This TCR beta chain was obtained from a study of Graves' ophthalmopathy and Graves' hyperthyroidism (dated by TCRdb to the late 2010s). Context from the whole study: Hyperthyroidism was considered stable if no progression to ophthalmopathy occurred within 18 months of follow-up. In total, 135 blood samples were TCR-sequenced: 40 to 45 ophthalmopathy, some 75 hyperthyroidism and roughly 17 hyperthyroidism-to-ophthalmopathy patients. The study used TCR beta repertoire signatures to distinguish Graves' ophthalmopathy from Graves' hyperthyroidism and to predict progression to ophthalmopathy. An independent validation cohort comprised some 19 hyperthyroidism patients and some 16 patients who later progressed from hyperthyroidism to ophthalmopathy. Following sampling, methimazole starting at 30 mg daily was administered to hyperthyroidism patients, and high-dose intravenous methylprednisolone was administered to ophthalmopathy patients. A discovery set of 100 patients (around 40 ophthalmopathy, about 59 stable hyperthyroidism) was enrolled to explore V-J signatures distinguishing ophthalmopathy from hyperthyroidism. T-cell repertoires of thyroid tissue and blood were compared in more than five hyperthyroidism patients.

TCR beta CDR3 regions were amplified from RNA transcripts for repertoire sequencing. The first round of RT-PCR was done with HTBI primers and the Qiagen OneStep RT-PCR kit, and was followed by a second round of multiplex PCR, then size selection and purification. The libraries underwent paired-end sequencing with 100 bp reads on an Illumina HiSeq2000. Under the source paper's analysis protocol: SOAPnuke was used for read processing, and reads with adapters, uncalled bases, a mean Phred below 15, or no exact constant-primer or identifier match were discarded. COPE v1.2.5 was used to merge the high-quality paired reads. Each unique nucleotide sequence was treated as a clonotype, and MiTCR v1.1 was used to align the clonotypes to the IMGT TRB V, D and J references. The analysis was limited to V-J combinations with a frequency above 0.0001, which together covered just over 98% of the repertoires. A TCR clonal expansion and chaos score per V-J combination was defined as the ratio of F50 clonal expansion to chaos observed in the TCRdist matrix. Welch's t-statistics and random forest were used to reduce the features to about 14 V-J combinations, which were then used as input to a naive Bayes classifier. Thyroid-blood repertoire similarity was quantified with the Morisita-Horn index. TCRdb took the public reads, trimmed them with fastp at Q25, ran MiXCR for clone calling and kept in-frame beta chains. Here each entry gathers all rows of one CDR3 protein and keeps the most common genes and DNA. The V and J calls follow TCRdb's processing rather than the paper's. The sample has approximately 1.2 million distinct CDR3 sequences on record, about two fifths of them singletons. The biggest ten clones account for over 8.5% of the sample.

This clonotype showed up just a few times. It has no known antigen specificity. The sample holds no much larger clone one base away, and base qualities are not on file. Hyperthyroidism patients were newly diagnosed, with disease duration under 2 months, and aged 18 to 65 years. Patients with other autoimmune diseases, uncontrolled infections, pregnancy or lactation were excluded from the study. Clinical symptoms, serum thyroxine, TRAb, thyroid ultrasound and orbital computed tomography were used for diagnosis. Total RNA was extracted using Trizol reagent, and RNA quality was checked on an Agilent 2100 Bioanalyzer. The CDR3 numbers 16 residues from cysteine through phenylalanine. Only CDR3 DNA remains: 48 bases, in frame from the first base. The germline V gene yields SQVTM for CDR1 and ANQGSEA for CDR2. Unmatched junction bases come to 15, with V trimmed by 7 bases and J by 4 bases. The paper's findings and limits, for the study overall: In cross-validation, the 13-signature model distinguished ophthalmopathy from stable hyperthyroidism with 85% to 90% sensitivity and around 81% specificity, and in the test set the corresponding values were roughly 80% and 76%. No statistical method was used to set the sample size in advance, and the investigators knew which group each participant was assigned to. Among expanded thyroid clonotypes with frequency above 0.001, most also showed up in blood, which suggests that blood repertoires may reflect the thyroid immune response. In validation, the model predicted ophthalmopathy progression with less than 71% sensitivity and roughly 72% specificity; more than ten predicted patients were CT-confirmed with GO in a median of 6.5 months.

The sequence derives from an adult man with Graves' hyperthyroidism. Sequenced material: peripheral blood or thyroid tissue (not recorded which). The V and J genes are TRBV29-1 and TRBJ2-3; TRBD2 matches 9 bases in the middle. The nucleotide sequence is given as TGCAGCGCCCATTATAGACTTAGCGGGAGAGCAGATACGCAGTATTTT. Its translation is CSAHYRLSGRADTQYF.